This T cell receptor (beta chain) was found in a study of low-dose radiotherapy and immunotherapy resistance in tumors. The overall study: Cohort 1 was given 0.5 Gy fractions every 2 weeks, 6.5 Gy in total.

Time point noted: after trial treatment. Described treatment: LDRT plus nivolumab, ipilimumab, low-dose cyclophosphamide and aspirin (RACIN trial). Per the germline V gene, CDR1 is ENHRY and CDR2 is SYGVKD. The trim removed 0 bases at V and 3 bases at J, leaving 3 bases unmatched. The CDR3 is 15 residues long. TRAV- and TRBV-specific primers primed first-strand cDNA, covering alpha and beta chains. Using a constant-region primer together with a V-primer adapter, TCRs were subjected to around 20 PCR cycles of amplification. In TCRdb, the reads were re-called with MiXCR into one record per CDR3 protein. The repertoire holds 30,000 to 45,000 distinct CDR3 sequences, with about a fifth as singletons.

Specimen: PBMCs, collected after low-dose radiotherapy plus immunotherapy. This chain joins TRBV10-3 and TRBJ2-7; 9 nucleotides align to TRBD1. This TCR came from a female donor with ovarian cancer. In DNA, the CDR3 is TGTGCCATCAGTGAGTCGGTGACAGGGGGCTACGAGCAGTACTTC. Translating gives CAISESVTGGYEQYF.